These T cell receptor beta chains were read from a single sample in a study of blood T cell repertoires in COVID-19. TCRdb's table, derived via immunoSEQ multiplex PCR, lists solely in-frame clones and lacks some. This table has roughly 250,000 clones, around 90% appearing once. The sequencing input was peripheral blood. The receptors shown here come from a young woman with acute or convalescent COVID-19. The CDR3 runs from the conserved cysteine through the conserved F or W. The D gene is left open where the match is weak. Expanded clones are given a class, and other clones once, few, many or no size at all.

D gene	J gene	clone size	V gene	CDR3 protein	CDR3 DNA
.	TRBJ2-2	many	TRBV7-3	CASSFRRFGGLTGELFF	TGTGCCAGCAGCTTCCGGAGGTTTGGGGGACTCACCGGGGAGCTGTTTTTT
TRBD2	TRBJ2-3	.	TRBV5-6	CASSPSGTDTQYF	TGTGCCAGCAGCCCTAGCGGGACAGATACGCAGTATTTT
.	TRBJ1-6	.	TRBV27	CASSLISHSPLHF	TGTGCCAGCAGTTTAATATCCCATTCACCCCTCCACTTT
TRBD2	TRBJ2-3	.	TRBV18	CASSPQREASFAQYF	TGTGCCAGCTCACCCCAGCGGGAGGCCTCGTTCGCGCAGTATTTT
.	TRBJ2-2	.	TRBV5-1	CASSLVEGTSGELFF	TGCGCCAGCAGCTTGGTTGAGGGTACCTCCGGGGAGCTGTTTTTT
TRBD2	TRBJ2-7	.	TRBV14	CASSQVLAGVYEQYF	TGTGCCAGCAGCCAAGTTTTAGCGGGAGTCTACGAGCAGTACTTC
TRBD2	TRBJ2-7	.	TRBV7-2	CASSLGGTSYEQYF	TGTGCCAGCAGCTTAGGGGGGACTAGCTACGAGCAGTACTTC
.	TRBJ1-5	.	TRBV19	CASLRDSRSGQPQHF	TGTGCCAGTCTCCGGGACTCAAGGTCGGGTCAGCCCCAGCATTTT
.	TRBJ1-2	.	TRBV12-3/TRBV12-4	CASSLGALYTF	TGTGCCAGCAGTTTGGGGGCCCTCTACACCTTC
TRBD2	TRBJ2-5	.	TRBV7-2	CASSLGGGKLETQYF	TGTGCCAGCAGCTTAGGGGGAGGGAAGTTGGAGACCCAGTACTTC
.	TRBJ2-7	.	TRBV18	CASSPPSSFAYEQYF	TGTGCCAGCTCACCACCTTCCAGTTTTGCCTACGAGCAGTACTTC